The following is a T cell receptor beta chain sequence with its context. Its antigen remains unknown. This entry belongs to a study of stem cell transplantation in POMP-related autoinflammatory disease. Across the study: Before transplant, CD4+ T cells skewed naive and CD8+ proportions were low. Study outcomes and limitations: A trend toward lower repertoire diversity and greater clonality appeared in every analyzed T-cell subset of PRAID patients. Fewer unique TRB V-J gene pairings were identified in patients with PRAID.

Clones were sequenced by immunoSEQ multiplex PCR, and TCRdb holds only the in-frame ones, with some missing. The sample records 25,000 to 30,000 clones, approximately 78% being singletons. This CDR3 contains 15 residues. Trimming pared 1 base from V and 4 bases from J, leaving 10 bases between. The V gene's germline CDR1 is SGHDN and CDR2 FVKESK. The chain recombines TRBV14 with TRBJ2-2; no clear D. This clonotype was sampled from a human donor with POMP-related autoinflammation and immune dysregulation (PRAID). The sequencing here drew on CD4+ T cells from PBMCs, taken before stem cell transplantation. The CDR3 DNA sequence: TGTGCCAGCAGCCAAGGGGGAAGGAGCACCGGGGAGCTGTTTTTT. It translates to CASSQGGRSTGELFF.